The TCR beta chain described here comes from a study of cytomegalovirus exposure and HLA in healthy donors (dated by TCRdb to about 2017). Background on the whole study: An earlier analysis of more than 550 of the donors reported 276 Gb of sequence data and 117 million unique TCR beta sequences obtained from some 200 million T cells. About 280 gigabases of sequencing data and around 85 million unique TCR sequences made up an early release that covered under 750 HLA-typed donors. Among the roughly 370 genotyped donors, around 81% belonged to the genetic ancestry cluster associated with self-reported Caucasian donors. The study aimed to test whether signatures of past pathogen exposure could be identified by cataloging public T cell receptors. The study profiled the T cell repertoires of 500 to 800 subjects by immunosequencing and related them to cytomegalovirus serostatus. A separate validation cohort of approximately 130 different subjects was used in addition to the approximately 700-subject first cohort. High-throughput TCR immunosequencing, statistical association of individual TCRs with disease status, and machine learning were combined to predict cytomegalovirus infection status. A later analysis re-analyzed previously published TCR beta repertoires from approximately 700 donors and added high-resolution HLA genotyping to study TCR occurrence patterns. Rather than drawing on any new phenotypic data, the later analysis identified candidate immune exposures from TCR beta sequences and the way those sequences occurred across donors. An earlier analysis of 587 of the donors used high-throughput TCR beta sequencing to judge whether each TCR beta V gene segment behaved as functional or pseudogenic. Donor age, sex, ethnicity and CMV serostatus were collected together with the repertoire data. A later genetic analysis took genome-wide SNP genotypes for about 55% of the 666 donors and used that subset as a discovery cohort. All discovery cohort repertoires had been generated on a single sequencing platform. Class I and class II HLA loci were covered by the typing at four-digit resolution. Typing coverage varied by locus: roughly 629-640 donors for A, B, C, DRB1 and DQB1; 522 for DQA1; around 610 for DPA1; around 490 for DPB1. Several DR-DQ haplotypes were handled as single units for association and clustering, since linkage in the cohort was strong. On average, roughly 240,000 unique TCR beta nucleotide sequences were sequenced per donor among several hundred genotyped donors of the cohort, with around 19% of those sequences being non-productive. Overall study results and their limits: In a later analysis, some 17,000 TCR beta sequences were associated with specific HLA alleles at a false discovery rate of 0.05. HLA typing was unavailable for some donors at each locus, so association tests used only the typed subset. An earlier analysis of some 590 of the donors showed that most TCR beta V segments appeared in productive rearrangements either about 87% or about 30% of the time, which broadly matched IMGT annotations. CMV serostatus was the only immune exposure information available for the cohort. Compared with the approximately 670-donor mean, donors in an Asian-associated ancestry cluster had fewer N-insertions in productive TCRs, according to a later genetic analysis. A cluster of highly shared sequence variants was judged likely to be a technical artifact of the sequencing pipeline. A further reported finding was that TCR beta sequences accurately predicted the HLA-A and HLA-B alleles for most subjects in the first cohort. Some IMGT-functional V segments, including TRBV6-2 and TRBV6-3, could not be told apart with the 87-base-pair reads, so those segments were excluded. Because counts were too low, about 18 rarely observed V segments, including chromosome 9 orphons, were excluded from the earlier analysis of about 500 of the donors. Most CMV-associated TCR beta chains appeared to be HLA-restricted in a later analysis, and the HLA associations seemed to be driven largely by CMV exposure. A later genetic analysis associated a missense DCLRE1C variant with V-gene and J-gene trimming of TCR beta chains, and an independent cohort replicated the association. According to a later analysis, parvovirus B19, influenza, CMV and Epstein-Barr virus appeared linked to several top co-occurrence clusters. Most TCR sequences were seen in very few donors, while some public TCRs were found in many individuals. Roughly uniform sequencing depth across donors was assumed in presence/absence analyses, although this assumption may not hold. In both the original and validation cohorts, the classifier was reported to diagnose cytomegalovirus status with high specificity and sensitivity. Correlated functional status among segregating V segments might reflect linkage disequilibrium, but an unknown experimental factor could not be ruled out. A few of the identified cytomegalovirus-associated TCR beta chains were confirmed in vitro to be specific for cytomegalovirus antigens. This cohort had only TCR beta chains sequenced, and the lack of alpha or paired-chain data limited which features could be detected. A later analysis found that HLA-associated TCR beta chains were more clonally expanded and had lower generation probabilities than equally common non-associated chains. In the study, approximately 160 TCR beta chains were listed as associated with cytomegalovirus. The authors suggested that the approach could potentially be generalized to other disease states and immunological phenotypes. In a later analysis, the rate of TCR association differed among HLA loci, with DRB1 alleles having the most associated TCRs and HLA-C alleles having the fewest. When HLA alleles, especially DR and DQ, strongly co-occurred, TCR associations were difficult to assign to individual alleles.

Details on this clone: The specificity of this receptor is unknown.

The cohort was made up of around 720 healthy bone marrow donors. All cohort members were sampled while nominally healthy, although unrecorded immune exposures were likely present. The donor tested CMV seropositive and was one of the 289 seropositive cohort members. A peripheral blood sample was collected from each donor, and TCR beta sequencing was performed on peripheral blood mononuclear cells. The Qiagen DNeasy Blood Extraction Kit was used to extract genomic DNA from the blood cell samples. Library construction relied on the immunoSEQ multiplex PCR assay. For the multiplex PCR, a mixture combining 60 forward primers for TCR Vbeta segments and 13 reverse primers for TCR Jbeta segments was used. Amplification of the CDR3 region of rearranged TCR beta genes was performed with a multiplex PCR assay on genomic DNA. The Illumina HiSeq System was used to sequence the amplified TCR beta libraries as 87-base-pair reads. The published analysis was carried out like this. Across the 670 or so repertoires, a later analysis counted 80 million or so unique TCR beta chains, 9.5 million to 12 million of which were shared by at least two donors. Raw reads were error-corrected and collapsed into unique sequences by a nearest-neighbor algorithm in which closely related sequences were merged to remove PCR and sequencing errors. To assign V, D and J gene segments, CDR3 sequences were aligned to IMGT reference sequences. Each retained sequence needed at least a six-nucleotide match to both a V gene segment and a J gene segment. Rearrangements were called productive when the CDR3 lacked stop codons and stayed in frame with V and J; all others were non-productive. Following IMGT convention, CDR3 was defined as the stretch from the second conserved V-encoded cysteine up to the conserved J-encoded phenylalanine. The earlier analysis of 587 of the donors excluded sequences that lacked an unambiguous match to a single V gene segment. An earlier analysis of 587 of the donors called V segments functional above 56.7% productive rearrangements and segregating when the between-donor standard deviation exceeded 5%. A statistical classification framework was built to diagnose cytomegalovirus status from the catalog of TCR beta chain sequences. In a later analysis, V and J genes were assigned by comparing TCR nucleotide sequences against IMGT/GENE-DB human TR gene sequences. In a later analysis, CDR3 sequences and most-parsimonious VDJ recombination scenarios were assigned using the TCRdist pipeline. A later analysis defined each TCR beta chain by its CDR3 amino acid sequence plus V-gene family, and excluded reads lacking a unique V-gene family. In a later analysis, fewer than 650 highly shared, low-generation-probability nucleotide sequences were removed to address suspected cross-contamination and a sequencing artifact. For each public chain, a later analysis derived a clonal expansion index from normalized ranks of inferred template counts within each repertoire. In a later analysis, generation probabilities were computed using a VDJ recombination model fitted to out-of-frame rearrangements, and the results were checked against IGoR. In a later analysis, hypergeometric tests were used to score TCR-TCR, TCR-HLA and TCR-CMV co-occurrence, with a repertoire-size bias correction applied to TCR pairs. To estimate false discovery rates, a later analysis permuted the HLA or CMV assignments 20 times. In a later analysis, co-occurring TCRs were grouped using DBSCAN, and TCRdist sequence similarity was added for clustering within HLA-allele-positive subsets. Co-occurrence clustering excluded repertoires with fewer than 30,000 or more than 120,000 public chains, plus five with anomalous nucleotide sharing. TCRdb limited this immuneACCESS table to in-frame rearrangements with V and J called. A share of clones is missing; checked studies link under half to unresolved V genes, and the rest is unexplained. V and J calls and clone size are given by that table; D and trimming were obtained from the DNA. The table held for this sample gives approximately 71,000 clones. The ten largest clonotypes hold roughly 3.8% of the sample.

Looking up the germline V gene yields CDR1 LGHNA and CDR2 YSLEER. From the cysteine through the phenylalanine, the CDR3 covers 14 amino acids. CDR3 DNA is the only sequence kept; it has 42 bases, read in frame from the first base. Trimmed from V: 7 bases; trimmed from J: 1 base; junction bases lacking a gene match: 3. The sequence joins TRBV4-3 to TRBJ2-3, and 9 bases in between align with TRBD1. The source of this sequence is a female donor in good health and CMV-seropositive. The sample was PBMCs. The bases are TGCGCCAGCACCCGACAGGGGGGCACAGATACGCAGTATTTT. It encodes CASTRQGGTDTQYF.